The text below deals with one T cell receptor (beta chain). These data originate in a study of T cells in Graves' hyperthyroidism and ophthalmopathy. RNA transcripts yielded amplified TCR beta CDR3 regions. During a first-round RT-PCR of the TCR CDR3, the HTBI primer set was used. One entry per CDR3 protein, called by TCRdb with MiXCR from the multiplex PCR reads. This sample carries 500,000 to 600,000 distinct CDR3 sequences, approximately 20% of them seen once, and the ten largest clones take about 50%. The origin of this receptor is a man aged 35 to 55 with Graves' ophthalmopathy. The sample consisted of blood.

The CDR3 nucleotides read TGCAGTGCTAGGGGGGTCGGGGGTGGGAACACCGGGGAGCTGTTTTTT. Its translation: CSARGVGGGNTGELFF. The gene calls are TRBV20-1 and TRBJ2-2; TRBD2 is a possible D gene (6 bases). CDR1 and CDR2 from the germline V gene are DFQATT and SNEGSKA (reference sequence). V was shortened by 3 bases and J by 1 base, with 15 bases between the two germline ends. The CDR3 runs 16 residues.